Listed here is a single T cell receptor beta chain. This entry belongs to a study of blood T cell repertoires in COVID-19. Study summary: The United States, Italy and Spain provided the acute and convalescent COVID-19 samples. T cells, B-cell-depleted T cells, or PBMCs provided the cDNA or gDNA that served as material.

Under the authors' procedure: Counts of nucleated cells, estimated from reference gene primer amplification, were obtained. Data came from immunoSEQ multiplex PCR; TCRdb stores just in-frame clones and leaves some out. V, J and clone size were drawn from that table, and D and trimming were deduced from the DNA. The data contain more than 150,000 clones, 85% to 90% of them singletons. The germline V gene has CDR1 SNHLY and CDR2 FYNNEI. This CDR3 contains 16 residues. V was clipped by 5 bases and J by 3 bases; unmatched bases: 9. This receptor was obtained from a man in his forties or fifties with active or convalescent COVID-19. The chain couples TRBV2 to TRBJ1-3; TRBD1 agrees at 8 bases. The sample consisted of peripheral blood. The CDR3 DNA sequence: TGTGCCAGCAGTCGGACAGGGTTAAACATTGGAAACACCATATATTTT. As protein: CASSRTGLNIGNTIYF.